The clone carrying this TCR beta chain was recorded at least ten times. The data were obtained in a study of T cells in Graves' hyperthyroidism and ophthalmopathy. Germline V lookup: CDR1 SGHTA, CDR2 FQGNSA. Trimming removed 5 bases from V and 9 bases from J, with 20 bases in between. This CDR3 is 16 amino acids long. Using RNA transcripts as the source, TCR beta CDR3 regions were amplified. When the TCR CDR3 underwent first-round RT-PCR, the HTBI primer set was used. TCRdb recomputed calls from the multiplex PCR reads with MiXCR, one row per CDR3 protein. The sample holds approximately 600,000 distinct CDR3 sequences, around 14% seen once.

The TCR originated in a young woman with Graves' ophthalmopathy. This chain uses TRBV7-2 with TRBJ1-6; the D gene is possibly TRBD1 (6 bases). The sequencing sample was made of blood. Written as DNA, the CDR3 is TGTGCCAGCAGCCCAAGTGATCAGGGGCCCGTTTCACCCCTCCACTTT. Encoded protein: CASSPSDQGPVSPLHF.